These 29 T cell receptor beta chains originate from one sample sequenced in a study of beta chain features in type 1 diabetes. Which antigens these TCRs recognize remains unknown. Sequencing targeted expressed TCRB transcripts, as all isolated RNA had been reverse transcribed. TCRdb keeps only in-frame clones here, not all; method: immunoSEQ multiplex PCR. Counted here are 200,000 to 300,000 clones, 20% occurring once; the ten biggest clones make up roughly 0.028%. General study findings and limits: Moderate yet significant TCRB CDR3 shortening was seen in Type 1 diabetes patients in all four CD4+ subsets.

Specimen: naive CD4+ T cells from blood. The receptors shown here come from a woman aged 35 to 49 with type 1 diabetes.

This clone has only a few counts. The genes are TRBV5-1 and TRBJ1-1; D call uncertain. Deletions cut 0 bases from V and 4 bases from J, with 7 bases between. Germline V gene lookup returns CDR1 SGHRS and CDR2 YFSETQ. The CDR3 covers 13 residues. CDR3 loop: CASSLGEVTEAFF. In DNA, the CDR3 is TGCGCCAGCAGCTTGGGGGAGGTCACTGAAGCTTTCTTT.

V and J are TRBV5-1 and TRBJ2-7; 7 bases fit TRBD1. Trimming at V came to 0 bases and at J to 5 bases, leaving 8 bases not matched to a gene. Germline lookup yields CDR1 SGHRS and CDR2 YFSETQ. CDR3 length: 15 residues. CDR3 residues: CASSLETGFGHEQYF. DNA of the CDR3: TGCGCCAGCAGCTTGGAGACAGGGTTCGGGCACGAGCAGTACTTC.

This clone was found a few times. This chain joins TRBV29-1 and TRBJ2-1; D is uncertain. Trimming took off 4 bases at V and 6 bases at J, with 7 bases between the two ends. The CDR3 is made up of 11 amino acids. Germline lookup yields CDR1 SQVTM and CDR2 ANQGSEA. The CDR3 DNA reads TGCAGCGTTGGACAAGTCAATGAGCAGTTCTTC. Amino acid sequence: CSVGQVNEQFF.

This clone was counted a few times. The genes are TRBV4-2 and TRBJ2-7; 10 bases align to TRBD1. J was trimmed by 3 bases and V by 1 base; bases with no gene match: 3. The CDR3 runs 15 residues. The germline V gene encodes CDR1 LGHNA and CDR2 YNFKEQ. The CDR3 DNA is TGTGCCAGCAGCCAAGCCGGGACAGGGGACTACGAGCAGTACTTC. Translation gives CASSQAGTGDYEQYF.

The CDR3 sequence is CASSAGLQETQYF. In DNA form, the CDR3 reads TGTGCCAGCAGCGCGGGACTCCAAGAGACCCAGTACTTC. The chain links TRBV11-1 to TRBJ2-5, with a tentative D call TRBD2 (6 bases). The V and J ends lost 5 bases and 1 base respectively, with 8 bases between them. Germline-derived CDR1 and CDR2 are SGHAT and FQDESV (reference sequence). The CDR3 has 13 amino acids.

This chain uses TRBV28 with TRBJ2-7, with TRBD1 identical over 8 bases. After removal of 7 bases from V and 2 bases from J, the junction contained 10 bases not matched to a gene. The CDR3 spans 15 residues. Per the germline V gene, CDR1 is MDHEN and CDR2 is SYDVKM. CDR3 region: CASTTLGQAAYEQYF. The CDR3 nucleotides read TGTGCCAGCACCACCTTGGGACAGGCGGCCTACGAGCAGTACTTC.

This clone occurred a few times. The chain joins TRBV23-1 to TRBJ1-5, with TRBD1 matching 7 bases. TRBV23-1 is labeled an ORF, and its function is uncertain. This CDR3 is 17 amino acids long. Unmatched junction bases numbered 15, after V lost 4 bases and J lost 6 bases. CDR3 bases: TGCGCCAGCAGTCCACCCTCCCCCCGGACAGGCCTTCAGCCCCAGCATTTT. Its protein is CASSPPSPRTGLQPQHF.

This clone came up a few times. Other DNA variants within this sample encode the same CDR3. The J gene is TRBJ1-1, the V gene TRBV30, with D perhaps TRBD1 (6 bases). This CDR3 comprises 12 residues. The ends were cut back, 4 bases at V and 4 bases at J, with 10 bases in the middle. The germline V gene encodes CDR1 GTSNPN and CDR2 SVGIG (reference sequence). CDR3 sequence: CAWTGAGTEAFF. DNA of the CDR3: TGTGCCTGGACAGGGGCCGGCACTGAAGCTTTCTTT.

This chain links TRBV5-6 with TRBJ2-2; 7 bases align to TRBD2. J gave up 6 bases and V 4 bases, and 9 bases lay outside the gene matches. Germline V gene sequence: CDR1 SGHDT, CDR2 YYEEEE. This CDR3 comprises 15 residues. The DNA for the CDR3 is TGTGCCAGCAGCCGGGGGAGGGCCCCCCCCGGGGAGCTGTTTTTT. It codes for CASSRGRAPPGELFF.

V is TRBV27 and J is TRBJ2-5; 8 positions match TRBD1. CDR1 is MNHEY and CDR2 is SMNVEV in the germline V gene (reference sequence). Germline trimming cut 5 bases from V and 6 bases from J; bases unmatched to any gene: 14. The CDR3 length is 16 residues. The CDR3 DNA is TGTGCCAGCAGTGGAGCCGCTGGGACAGGCTGGAAGACCCAGTACTTC. Translation gives CASSGAAGTGWKTQYF.

This clone was seen a handful of times. The CDR3 coding sequence is TGTGCCACCAGCAGAGGATCCACAGGGTCCAGGGCTTTCTTT. Translating gives CATSRGSTGSRAFF. V is TRBV15 and J is TRBJ1-1, with D possibly TRBD1 on 6 matching bases. This CDR3 has 14 residues. The ends were cut back, 1 base at V and 11 bases at J, with 17 bases in the middle. Germline V gene data show CDR1 as LNHNV and CDR2 as YYDKDF (reference sequence).

This clone has just a few counts. CDR3 protein: CASSLAGGGVNYGYTF. The CDR3 DNA reads as TGTGCCAGCAGCTTGGCCGGTGGGGGCGTAAACTATGGCTACACCTTC. The chain uses TRBV5-4 and TRBJ1-2, with D maybe TRBD1 (6 bases). Trimming removed 0 bases from V and 2 bases from J, with 14 bases in between. Germline assignment: CDR1 SGHNT and CDR2 YYREEE (reference sequence). The CDR3 consists of 16 residues. The full variable domain, its missing parts supplied by reference TRBV5-4 and TRBJ1-2, is ETGVTQSPTHLIKTRGQQVTLRCSSQSGHNTVSWYQQALGQGPQFIFQYYREEENGRGNFPPRFSGLQFPNYSSELNVNALELDDSALYLCASSLAGGGVNYGYTFGSGTRLTVV.

The gene calls are TRBV19 and TRBJ2-1, with TRBD2 identical over 14 bases. The CDR3 consists of 17 residues. Losses at the gene ends were 7 bases for V and 7 bases for J; bases not matched to a gene: 12. Per the germline V gene, CDR1 is LNHDA and CDR2 is SQIVND (reference sequence). CDR3 nucleotide sequence: TGTGCCAGTACCAGGGGACTAGCGGGAGTAGGCAGGAATGAGCAGTTCTTC. Its translation is CASTRGLAGVGRNEQFF.

The V call is TRBV7-9, the J call TRBJ1-1, with D unresolved. Trimming cost V 5 bases and J 1 base, with 11 bases left between them. The CDR3 is 14 amino acids. Germline assignment: CDR1 SEHNR and CDR2 FQNEAQ (reference sequence). The CDR3 nucleotides are TGTGCCAGCAGCCCGTCGGAGAGGAACACTGAAGCTTTCTTT. Translation gives CASSPSERNTEAFF.

This clone was detected only a few times. The CDR3 protein is CASSLGLAGEGNIQYF. The CDR3 DNA reads TGCGCCAGCAGCCTGGGACTAGCGGGAGAGGGGAACATTCAGTACTTC. V is TRBV5-1 and J is TRBJ2-4; 14 bases map to TRBD2. CDR1 is SGHRS and CDR2 is YFSETQ in the germline V gene. V shed 4 bases, J shed 7 bases, and the junction held 7 bases outside the gene matches. This CDR3 is built from 16 residues.

The chain employs TRBV27 and TRBJ1-2, with D tentatively TRBD1 (5 bases). V was pared by 4 bases and J by 6 bases, with 12 bases between. The CDR3 sequence is 13 residues long. Germline loops: CDR1 MNHEY, CDR2 SMNVEV (reference sequence). The CDR3 sequence is CASSWQGLHGYTF. The CDR3 coding sequence is TGTGCCAGCAGTTGGCAGGGATTGCATGGCTACACCTTC.

This clone showed up just a few times. The chain has TRBV15 and TRBJ2-4; the D gene is possibly TRBD2 (5 bases). The V gene's germline CDR1 is LNHNV and CDR2 YYDKDF (reference sequence). Deletions cut 0 bases from V and 7 bases from J, with 16 bases between. The length of the CDR3 is 16 residues. CDR3 amino acids: CATSRDRGPPANIQYF. The DNA for the CDR3 is TGTGCCACCAGCAGAGATCGAGGGCCCCCTGCGAACATTCAGTACTTC.

V and J are TRBV9 and TRBJ2-7; no reliable D call. Trimming removed 1 base at V and 7 bases at J, with 18 bases between. Germline V lookup: CDR1 SGDLS, CDR2 YYNGEE. The CDR3 runs 15 residues. CDR3 sequence reads: CASSVSVDGIREQYF. Written as DNA, the CDR3 is TGTGCCAGCAGCGTAAGCGTCGACGGTATAAGAGAGCAGTACTTC.

J is TRBJ2-2 and V is TRBV6-1; 15 bases are a match to TRBD2. With V trimmed by 7 bases and J by 5 bases, 2 bases remained unmatched. The CDR3 loop spans 15 amino acids. Germline CDR1 MNHNS, CDR2 SASEGT. CDR3 in amino acids: CASTGLAGGTGELFF. The CDR3, as DNA: TGTGCCAGCACAGGACTAGCGGGGGGGACCGGGGAGCTGTTTTTT.

This clone has a handful of counts. The rearrangement uses TRBV20-1 and TRBJ1-2, with D possibly matching TRBD1 (5 bases). Germline CDR1 DFQATT, CDR2 SNEGSKA (reference sequence). With 1 base removed from V and 8 bases from J, the gap between germline ends came to 8 bases. The CDR3 runs to 11 residues. CDR3 loop: CSARGTNGYTF. Written as DNA, the CDR3 is TGCAGTGCTAGAGGGACAAACGGCTACACCTTC.

In this sample, this clone turned up a few times. The rearrangement uses TRBV5-1 and TRBJ1-1; tentative D call: TRBD1 (6 bases). This CDR3 comprises 15 residues. Looked up from germline, CDR1 is SGHRS and CDR2 is YFSETQ. Trimming took 4 bases from V and 4 from J, leaving 17 bases between them. CDR3 residues: CASSADTPGVTEAFF. CDR3 in DNA: TGCGCCAGCAGCGCCGACACCCCAGGGGTCACTGAAGCTTTCTTT.

This clone was counted a few times. The rearrangement links TRBV5-4 to TRBJ2-3; 11 bases fit TRBD2. The length of the CDR3 is 17 residues. The trim removed 7 bases at V and 0 bases at J, leaving 10 bases unmatched. The germline V gene encodes CDR1 SGHNT and CDR2 YYREEE (reference sequence). CDR3 sequence: CASSELLAGGSTDTQYF. CDR3 coding DNA: TGTGCCAGCTCGGAACTCCTAGCGGGAGGTAGCACAGATACGCAGTATTTT.

A word on this clone: Other DNA sequences within the sample encode an identical CDR3. This chain uses TRBV27 with TRBJ2-7; no reliable D call. This CDR3 has 13 residues. Trimming took off 3 bases at V and 0 bases at J, with 6 bases between the two ends. Looked up from germline, CDR1 is MNHEY and CDR2 is SMNVEV (reference sequence). The CDR3 loop reads CASSFQFSYEQYF. CDR3 nucleotide sequence: TGTGCCAGCAGTTTTCAGTTCTCCTACGAGCAGTACTTC.

The chain links TRBV4-1 to TRBJ2-6, with D possibly TRBD2 on 5 matching bases. Deletions cut 3 bases from V and 0 bases from J, with 21 bases between. Germline CDR1 reads MGHRA; CDR2 reads YSYEKL. The CDR3 sequence is 20 residues long. CDR3 in DNA: TGCGCCAGCAGCCAGGAAGACCCATTTGACTACCTCTCTGGGGCCAACGTCCTGACTTTC. Protein: CASSQEDPFDYLSGANVLTF.

The chain employs TRBV30 and TRBJ2-1; 8 bases line up with TRBD1. The V and J ends lost 3 bases and 5 bases, in that order; junction bases with no gene match: 9. CDR3 length: 15 amino acids. CDR1 is GTSNPN and CDR2 is SVGIG in the germline V gene (reference sequence). CDR3 DNA: TGTGCCTGGAGATCCGCGGACAGGGAAAACAATGAGCAGTTCTTC. It encodes CAWRSADRENNEQFF. The full variable domain, with the rest looked up from reference TRBV30 and TRBJ2-1, is SQTIHQWPATLVQPVGSPLSLECTVEGTSNPNLYWYRQAAGRGLQLLFYSVGIGQISSEVPQNLSASRPQDRQFILSSKKLLLSDSGFYLCAWRSADRENNEQFFGPGTRLTVL.

Only a few counts were recorded for this clone. The chain links TRBV27 to TRBJ1-4, with a tentative D call TRBD1 (5 bases). Germline lookup yields CDR1 MNHEY and CDR2 SMNVEV (reference sequence). The CDR3 is 13 residues long. V was trimmed by 10 bases and J by 3 bases, leaving 12 bases between them. The CDR3 DNA reads as TGTGCCACTTCCTGGGGGGCTAATGAAAAACTGTTTTTT. Amino acids: CATSWGANEKLFF.

The chain couples TRBV18 to TRBJ2-1, with 12 bases matching TRBD2. This CDR3 contains 14 residues. The ends lost 3 bases at V and 7 bases at J; junction bases unmatched: 1. Germline V lookup: CDR1 KGHSH, CDR2 LQKENI. The CDR3 DNA reads TGTGCCAGCTCACCTACTAGCGGGAGGAATGAGCAGTTCTTC. Encoded protein: CASSPTSGRNEQFF. The variable domain in full, completed from reference TRBV18 and TRBJ2-1, reads NAGVMQNPRHLVRRRGQEARLRCSPMKGHSHVYWYRQLPEEGLKFMVYLQKENIIDESGMPKERFSAEFPKEGPSILRIQQVVRGDSAAYFCASSPTSGRNEQFFGPGTRLTVL.

This clone turned up a few times. The chain employs TRBV7-9 and TRBJ2-7; D remains unclear. V was clipped by 2 bases and J by 5 bases, with 7 bases between them. This CDR3 is built from 12 residues. Germline CDR1 reads SEHNR; CDR2 reads FQNEAQ (reference sequence). The CDR3 DNA follows: TGTGCCAGCAGCTTAATCGGAGACGAGCAGTACTTC. This sequence encodes CASSLIGDEQYF. Using reference TRBV7-9 and TRBJ2-7 for the parts outside the CDR3, the full variable domain is DTGVSQNPRHKITKRGQNVTFRCDPISEHNRLYWYRQTLGQGPEFLTYFQNEAQLEKSRLLSDRFSAERPKGSFSTLEIQRTEQGDSAMYLCASSLIGDEQYFGPGTRLTVT.

In this sample, this clone turned up a few times. The chain couples TRBV9 to TRBJ1-5; D remains ambiguous. CDR3 length: 14 residues. Trimming shortened V by 3 bases and J by 9 bases, and 16 bases separated the two germline ends. Per germline, CDR1 SGDLS and CDR2 YYNGEE. DNA of the CDR3: TGTGCCAGCAGCGCGGAGGAAGGGATTAGGCCCCAGCATTTT. This translates into CASSAEEGIRPQHF. The full variable domain, with the rest looked up from reference TRBV9 and TRBJ1-5, is DSGVTQTPKHLITATGQRVTLRCSPRSGDLSVYWYQQSLDQGLQFLIQYYNGEERAKGNILERFSAQQFPDLHSELNLSSLELGDSALYFCASSAEEGIRPQHFGDGTRLSIL.